This T cell receptor beta chain was sequenced during a study of T cell clonality in common variable immunodeficiency. Study results and limitations: TCRbeta clonality was increased in CVID versus healthy controls. Compared with controls, CVID subjects had fewer shared TCRbeta clones.

J was trimmed by 0 bases and V by 5 bases; bases with no gene match: 3. There are 15 residues in the CDR3. Germline V lookup: CDR1 DFQATT, CDR2 SNEGSKA (reference sequence). Donors gave roughly 4.5 to 8 ml heparinized peripheral whole blood. Sequencing input was equivalent genomic DNA from CVID and controls. Here immunoSEQ multiplex PCR was the method, and the copy in TCRdb shows in-frame clones only, minus some. The sample was found to contain approximately 30,000 clones, and every one recurs. This clone was observed at least ten times. Its specificity is unknown. The CDR3 end is not reached by the read, which stops 3 residues before it; the germline J gene fills it in.

The source material was peripheral blood mononuclear cells. The V and J genes are TRBV20-1 and TRBJ2-4; 11 nucleotides match TRBD2. This sequence was found in a person between 18 and 69 years old in good health. This CDR3 is CSALLAGGAKNIQYF. Partial CDR3 DNA: TGCAGTGCTCTCCTAGCGGGAGGAGCCAAAAACATT.